This is a list of T cell receptor beta chains from one sample in a study of OX40 agonist ivuxolimab in advanced cancers. Repertoires were generated with immunoSEQ multiplex PCR, while TCRdb's copy carries only in-frame clones and drops some. Of 90,000 to 100,000 clones listed, around 85% are singletons. The source was CD4+ or CD8+ T cells sorted from blood, collected in a trial of the OX40 agonist ivuxolimab. The source is an adult with an advanced solid tumor such as melanoma, head and neck, liver or kidney cancer. The CDR3 runs from the conserved cysteine through the conserved F or W. Each record gives: J gene, clone size, V gene, CDR3 protein. Clone size is shown for a subset of rows, as once, few, many or a class of expanded clone.

J: TRBJ2-7
size: -
V: TRBV11-1
CDR3: CASSLRRDYEQYF

J: TRBJ2-4
size: once
V: TRBV19
CDR3: CASSITSGRAKNIQYF

J: TRBJ2-2
size: -
V: TRBV11-2
CDR3: CASTQGVTSGWAGELFF

J: TRBJ2-3
size: few
V: TRBV15
CDR3: CATSRDTLAGGPKDTQYF

J: TRBJ2-7
size: -
V: TRBV2
CDR3: CARGLTGTREQYF

J: TRBJ2-7
size: once
V: TRBV7-9
CDR3: CASSRLYEQYF

J: TRBJ1-1
size: -
V: TRBV2
CDR3: CASRRAGTEAFF

J: TRBJ2-1
size: -
V: TRBV19
CDR3: CASSLGRHPITSGRPNEQFF

J: TRBJ2-5
size: -
V: TRBV2
CDR3: CASSPRGQTQYF

J: TRBJ1-5
size: -
V: TRBV28
CDR3: CASSPQDSNQPQHF

J: TRBJ1-3
size: -
V: TRBV11-1
CDR3: CASSQDQGAMTGNTIYF

J: TRBJ2-1
size: -
V: TRBV7-2
CDR3: CASSLGMAGGHNEQFF

J: TRBJ2-5
size: -
V: TRBV11-2
CDR3: CASSSGGGPQGTQYF

J: TRBJ1-1
size: once
V: TRBV7-3
CDR3: CASSLDSNTEAFF

J: TRBJ2-3
size: -
V: TRBV7-9
CDR3: CASSLVLSRRGTQYF